The clone carrying this T cell receptor (beta chain) was counted a few times. This entry is derived from a study of response to subunit inactivated influenza vaccine. The CDR3 has 13 residues. Trimming took off 6 bases at V and 5 bases at J, with 15 bases between the two ends. In germline, CDR1 is DFQATT, CDR2 SNEGSKA (reference sequence). One entry per CDR3 protein, called by TCRdb with MiXCR from the RT-PCR reads. The sample lists about 240,000 distinct CDR3 sequences; 9% to 15% were seen once. This sequence originates from a man in his fifties who received an inactivated influenza vaccine. This chain connects TRBV20-1 to TRBJ2-3; a possible D gene is TRBD1 (6 bases). This material consisted of non-naive T cells sorted from PBMCs, taken 14 days before vaccination. CDR3 bases: TGCAGTGCAGTAACAGGGTCCGGAGATACGCAGTATTTT. Amino acid sequence: CSAVTGSGDTQYF.